A single sample is the source of the 20 T cell receptor beta chains below, sequenced in a study of control samples from healthy donors and cancer patients. Repertoires were generated with immunoSEQ multiplex PCR, while TCRdb's copy carries only in-frame clones and drops some. This sample has about 15,000 clones; around nine tenths occur once, and the top ten carry under 35%. Input material: PBMCs. The receptors were sampled from a man aged 60 to 69 with head and neck cancer.

V and J are TRBV5-4 and TRBJ1-6; no firm D call. V was pared by 0 bases and J by 0 bases, with 1 base between. Per germline, CDR1 SGHNT and CDR2 YYREEE (reference sequence). This CDR3 has 14 amino acids. CDR3 residues: CASSLVSYNSPLHF. CDR3 DNA sequence: TGTGCCAGCAGCTTGGTCTCCTATAATTCACCCCTCCACTTT.

V is TRBV5-6 and J is TRBJ2-2, with 8 bases fitting TRBD1. CDR1 SGHDT and CDR2 YYEEEE come from the germline V gene. This CDR3 spans 13 amino acids. Trimming cost V 4 bases and J 7 bases; bases outside gene matches: 3. CDR3 loop: CASSADRGGELFF. CDR3 sequence (DNA): TGTGCCAGCAGCGCCGACAGGGGCGGGGAGCTGTTTTTT.

The J gene is TRBJ2-2, the V gene TRBV27; D is undetermined. Germline-derived CDR1 and CDR2 are MNHEY and SMNVEV (reference sequence). CDR3 length: 15 amino acids. V lost 5 bases, J lost 2 bases, and 12 bases lay in between. Here the CDR3 reads CASSRAFLNTGELFF. CDR3 coding DNA: TGTGCCAGCAGTCGCGCCTTCCTTAACACCGGGGAGCTGTTTTTT.

V and J are TRBV6-6 and TRBJ2-7; weak D call: TRBD1 (6 bases). Germline assignment: CDR1 MNHNY and CDR2 SVGAGI (reference sequence). CDR3 size: 14 residues. V was cut by 7 bases and J by 2 bases, with 15 bases left in between. CDR3 in amino acids: CASTPNRDPYEQYF. In nucleotides, the CDR3 is TGTGCCAGCACCCCCAACAGGGACCCCTACGAGCAGTACTTC.

This chain connects TRBV2 to TRBJ2-3; no firm D call. The CDR3 contains 19 residues. V shed 1 base and J shed 2 bases, with 22 bases lying between them. Per the germline V gene, CDR1 is SNHLY and CDR2 is FYNNEI. CDR3 in amino acids: CASSEGFPSLTKNTDTQYF. DNA of the CDR3: TGTGCCAGCAGTGAAGGGTTCCCAAGTCTGACCAAAAACACAGATACGCAGTATTTT.

The chain couples TRBV7-8 to TRBJ2-3; the D gene is possibly TRBD1 (5 bases). V lost 3 bases and J lost 2, with 9 bases in between. Germline V gene lookup returns CDR1 SGHVS and CDR2 FQNEAQ. CDR3 length: 14 amino acids. CDR3 sequence reads: CASSFRVDTDTQYF. Here the CDR3 DNA reads TGTGCCAGCAGCTTCAGGGTAGACACAGATACGCAGTATTTT.

The chain links TRBV5-1 to TRBJ1-5, with D hard to call. The CDR3 has 15 amino acids. Deletions cut 0 bases from V and 2 bases from J, with 9 bases between. Per the germline V gene, CDR1 is SGHRS and CDR2 is YFSETQ. Here the CDR3 DNA reads TGCGCCAGCAGCTTGGAGGGAAGCCGCAATCAGCCCCAGCATTTT. Amino acid sequence: CASSLEGSRNQPQHF.

The V gene is TRBV7-9, the J gene TRBJ1-2; D not resolved. The CDR3 is 13 amino acids. The ends were cut back, 5 bases at V and 6 bases at J, with 13 bases in the middle. The germline V gene encodes CDR1 SEHNR and CDR2 FQNEAQ (reference sequence). In DNA, the CDR3 is TGTGCCAGCAGCCCTGGAGGGCCGCATGGCTACACCTTC. This encodes CASSPGGPHGYTF.

CDR3 region: CASRPTGTRSEAFF. In DNA form, the CDR3 reads TGTGCCAGCAGGCCTACAGGGACGAGAAGTGAAGCTTTCTTT. The chain has TRBV5-5 and TRBJ1-1, with a possible D match to TRBD1 (6 bases). Germline-derived CDR1 and CDR2 are SGHKS and YYEKEE (reference sequence). CDR3 length equals 14 residues. V lost 5 bases to trimming and J lost 7 bases, with 18 bases between them. The full variable domain, with the rest looked up from reference TRBV5-5 and TRBJ1-1, is DAGVTQSPTHLIKTRGQQVTLRCSPISGHKSVSWYQQVLGQGPQFIFQYYEKEERGRGNFPDRFSARQFPNYSSELNVNALLLGDSALYLCASRPTGTRSEAFFGQGTRLTVV.

The chain combines TRBV7-9 with TRBJ2-7; TRBD2 agrees at 7 bases. In germline, CDR1 is SEHNR, CDR2 FQNEAQ (reference sequence). Losses at the gene ends were 5 bases for V and 4 bases for J; bases not matched to a gene: 11. This CDR3 contains 15 residues. The CDR3 sequence: CASSPTFREGYEQYF. The CDR3 DNA sequence: TGTGCCAGCAGCCCGACGTTCAGGGAGGGGTACGAGCAGTACTTC.

The chain carries TRBV5-5 and TRBJ1-2, with 8 bases identical to TRBD1. With 4 bases clipped from V and 1 base from J, the junction kept 6 bases outside the gene matches. The CDR3 totals 15 residues. The germline gives CDR1 SGHKS, CDR2 YYEKEE (reference sequence). The CDR3 DNA is TGTGCCAGCAGCCGAGAGACAGGGGATAACTATGGCTACACCTTC. Protein: CASSRETGDNYGYTF.

The V gene is TRBV5-6, the J gene TRBJ1-5, with D unresolved. There are 16 residues in the CDR3. CDR1 is SGHDT, CDR2 YYEEEE, per germline. The V and J ends lost 0 bases and 1 base respectively, with 11 bases between them. The CDR3 here is CASSLAGGRSNQPQHF. The DNA of the CDR3 is TGTGCCAGCAGCTTGGCCGGCGGGAGGAGCAATCAGCCCCAGCATTTT.

This clone was seen just once. J is TRBJ1-1 and V is TRBV7-8; 7 positions match TRBD1. CDR1 and CDR2 from the germline V gene are SGHVS and FQNEAQ. This CDR3 is built from 14 residues. The ends lost 5 bases at V and 0 bases at J; junction bases unmatched: 3. DNA for the CDR3: TGTGCCAGCAGCGAGACAGGGTTGAACACTGAAGCTTTCTTT. Amino acids: CASSETGLNTEAFF.

The DNA for the CDR3 is TGTGCCAGCAGCCCCCTACCCCCCCGCTTTTATACGCAGTATTTT. Translated, it gives CASSPLPPRFYTQYF. V is TRBV5-4 and J is TRBJ2-3; no clear D. The CDR3 has 15 amino acids. CDR1 and CDR2 from the germline V gene are SGHNT and YYREEE (reference sequence). V dropped 4 bases and J dropped 7 bases, with 19 bases sitting between them.

The chain has TRBV9 and TRBJ1-4; TRBD1 matches 7 bases. There are 16 residues in the CDR3. Germline assignment: CDR1 SGDLS and CDR2 YYNGEE. After removal of 0 bases from V and 6 bases from J, the junction contained 8 bases not matched to a gene. CDR3 in DNA: TGTGCCAGCAGCGTAGCCCCAGTAGGGGGCTATGAAAAACTGTTTTTT. Translation gives CASSVAPVGGYEKLFF.

The rearrangement joins TRBV7-2 to TRBJ1-1; no clear D gene. This CDR3 is built from 14 residues. V was shortened by 0 bases and J by 5 bases, with 10 bases between the two germline ends. CDR1 SGHTA and CDR2 FQGNSA come from the germline V gene. DNA for the CDR3: TGTGCCAGCAGCTTAGCAGGGTTGAGGACTGAAGCTTTCTTT. It specifies CASSLAGLRTEAFF.

The chain uses TRBV18 and TRBJ2-7; no reliable D call. With 2 bases removed from V and 3 bases from J, the gap between germline ends came to 8 bases. Germline V gene sequence: CDR1 KGHSH, CDR2 LQKENI. The CDR3 extends over 13 amino acids. DNA for the CDR3: TGTGCCAGCTCACCAGGTGTAAACTACGAGCAGTACTTC. It yields the protein CASSPGVNYEQYF.

This chain links TRBV3-1 (or the pseudogene TRBV3-2) with TRBJ2-1; 7 positions agree with TRBD1. This CDR3 comprises 12 residues. From germline, CDR1 is LGHDT and CDR2 YNNKEL (reference sequence). Losses at the gene ends were 5 bases for V and 10 bases for J; bases not matched to a gene: 5. In nucleotides, the CDR3 is TGTGCCAGCAGCTGGACAGGCAGGGAGCAGTTCTTC. As protein: CASSWTGREQFF.

In its sample, this clone was seen once. The genes are TRBV27 and TRBJ2-7; perhaps D is TRBD1 or TRBD2 (5 bases each). V was clipped by 4 bases and J by 2 bases, with 12 bases between them. Germline loops: CDR1 MNHEY, CDR2 SMNVEV (reference sequence). The CDR3 length is 14 residues. The CDR3, as DNA: TGTGCCAGCAGTTCCCCAGGGACGACCTACGAGCAGTACTTC. Translation: CASSSPGTTYEQYF.

The chain links TRBV18 to TRBJ2-2; D call uncertain. Trimming took off 10 bases at V and 4 bases at J, with 13 bases between the two ends. Germline CDR1 reads KGHSH; CDR2 reads LQKENI. There are 13 residues in the CDR3. CDR3 sequence (DNA): TGTGCCACCGCCCCAGACGGCACCGGGGAGCTGTTTTTT. It is translated as CATAPDGTGELFF.